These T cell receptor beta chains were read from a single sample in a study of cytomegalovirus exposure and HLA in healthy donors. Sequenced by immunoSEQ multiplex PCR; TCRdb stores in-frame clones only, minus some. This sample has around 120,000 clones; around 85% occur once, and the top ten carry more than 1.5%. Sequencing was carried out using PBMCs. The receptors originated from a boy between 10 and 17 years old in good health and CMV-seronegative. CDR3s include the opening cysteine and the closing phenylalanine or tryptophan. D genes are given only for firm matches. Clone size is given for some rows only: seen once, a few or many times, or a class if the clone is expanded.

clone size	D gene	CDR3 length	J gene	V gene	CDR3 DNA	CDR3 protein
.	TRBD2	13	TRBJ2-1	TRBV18	TGTGCCAGCTCACCAGAACTAGCGGGTGAGCAGTTCTTC	CASSPELAGEQFF
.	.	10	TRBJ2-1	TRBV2	TGTGCCAGCAACCAACGGGAGCAGTTCTTC	CASNQREQFF
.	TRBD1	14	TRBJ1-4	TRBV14	TGTGCCAGCAGCAGGACAGGAGAAACGGAAAAACTGTTTTTT	CASSRTGETEKLFF
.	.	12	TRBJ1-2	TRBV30	TGTGCCTGGAGTGGGGGCTCGGATGGCTACACCTTC	CAWSGGSDGYTF
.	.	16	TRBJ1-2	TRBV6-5	TGTGCCAGCAGTTCCCATAACAGGGTCGCTACCTATGGCTACACCTTC	CASSSHNRVATYGYTF
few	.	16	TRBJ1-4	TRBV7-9	TGTGCCAGCAGCACCCTAGGGGGATCAACTAATGAAAAACTGTTTTTT	CASSTLGGSTNEKLFF
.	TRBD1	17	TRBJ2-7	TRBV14	TGTGCCAGCAGCCATCAAAGGATGGGGACAGGGGACTACGAGCAGTACTTC	CASSHQRMGTGDYEQYF
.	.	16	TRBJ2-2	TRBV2	TGTGCCAGCAGTGAATGGGGCGGGGCAAACACCGGGGAGCTGTTTTTT	CASSEWGGANTGELFF
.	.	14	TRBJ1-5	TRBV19	TGTGCCAGCAAGCCTAGCAGCAGCAATCAGCCCCAGCATTTT	CASKPSSSNQPQHF
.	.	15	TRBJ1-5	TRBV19	TGTGCCAGCTCCACCGCGTTGAATGACTATCAGCCCCAGCATTTT	CASSTALNDYQPQHF
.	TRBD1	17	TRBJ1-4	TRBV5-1	TGCGCCAGCAGCCCGGTTTTACCGACAGGGCTCAATGAAAAACTGTTTTTT	CASSPVLPTGLNEKLFF
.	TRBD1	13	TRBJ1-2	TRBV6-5	TGTGCCAGCAGGTCCGGGACAGGCTATGGCTACACCTTC	CASRSGTGYGYTF
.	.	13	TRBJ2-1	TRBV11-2	TGTGCCAGCAGCTTATCCCCGGGGTATGAGCAGTTCTTC	CASSLSPGYEQFF
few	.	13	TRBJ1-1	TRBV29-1	TGCAGCGTTGAGTGGACAGCCAACACTGAAGCTTTCTTT	CSVEWTANTEAFF
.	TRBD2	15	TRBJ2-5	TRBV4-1	TGCGCCAGCAGCCAAGCGGGAGGGCTGAAAGAGACCCAGTACTTC	CASSQAGGLKETQYF
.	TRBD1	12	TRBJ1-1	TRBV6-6	TGTGCCAGCAGCCGGGACAGATATGAAGCTTTCTTT	CASSRDRYEAFF
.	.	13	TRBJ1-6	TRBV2	TGTGCCAGCAGTGAGCCAGGGAATTCACCCCTCCACTTT	CASSEPGNSPLHF
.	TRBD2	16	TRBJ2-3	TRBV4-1	TGCGCCAGCAGCCAAGGACTAGCGGGGGGCACAGATACGCAGTATTTT	CASSQGLAGGTDTQYF
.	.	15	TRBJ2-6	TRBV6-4	TGTGCCAGCAGTGACTCGACTTCTGGGGCCAACGTCCTGACTTTC	CASSDSTSGANVLTF
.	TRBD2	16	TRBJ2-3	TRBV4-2	TGTGCCAGCAGCTCCAGCAGGACTAGCGGGACCGATACGCAGTATTTT	CASSSSRTSGTDTQYF
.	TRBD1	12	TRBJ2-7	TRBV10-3	TGTGCCATCGGGACAGATTACTACGAGCAGTACTTC	CAIGTDYYEQYF
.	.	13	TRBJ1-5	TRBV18	TGTGCCAGCTCAAATGACAGGAATCAGCCCCAGCATTTT	CASSNDRNQPQHF
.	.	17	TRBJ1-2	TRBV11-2	TGTGCCAGCAGCTTATCTATAAGGGCAGGGTGGGACTATGGCTACACCTTC	CASSLSIRAGWDYGYTF
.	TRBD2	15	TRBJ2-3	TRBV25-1	TGTGCCAGCAGTGAACCAGCGGGAGGCACAGATACGCAGTATTTT	CASSEPAGGTDTQYF
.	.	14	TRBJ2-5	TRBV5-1	TGCGCCAGCAGCTTGAGGGGGTACCAAGAGACCCAGTACTTC	CASSLRGYQETQYF
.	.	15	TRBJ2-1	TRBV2	TGTGCCAGCAGTGAAGATCTAACCCCCGGGAATGAGCAGTTCTTC	CASSEDLTPGNEQFF
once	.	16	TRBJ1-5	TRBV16	TGTGCCAGCAGCCCCTCGGGTGTCTATAGCAATCAGCCCCAGCATTTT	CASSPSGVYSNQPQHF
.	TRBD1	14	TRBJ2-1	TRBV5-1	TGCGCCAGCAGCCAAAGCCGACAGGGGCATGAGCAGTTCTTC	CASSQSRQGHEQFF
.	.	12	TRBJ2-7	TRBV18	TGTGCCAGCGCGACCGGGGGATACGAGCAGTACTTC	CASATGGYEQYF
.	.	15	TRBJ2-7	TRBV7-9	TGTGCCAGCAGCTTAGTTGTCGGGACACCCTACGAGCAGTACTTC	CASSLVVGTPYEQYF
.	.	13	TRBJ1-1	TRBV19	TGTGCCAGTAGTGACACGCCGGGATCTGAAGCTTTCTTT	CASSDTPGSEAFF
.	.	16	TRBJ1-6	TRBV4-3	TGCGCCAGCAGCCAAGATGAGGACACGGATAATTCACCCCTCCACTTT	CASSQDEDTDNSPLHF